The entry that follows covers one TCR beta chain sequence. The sample originates from a study of blood T cell repertoires in COVID-19. Study-wide context: COVID-19 samples from acute and convalescent phases originated in the United States, Italy and Spain. In each case, the material was cDNA or gDNA derived from T cells, B-cell-depleted T cells, or PBMCs.

In the original analysis: From reference gene primer amplification, estimates of nucleated cell counts were derived. Clones were sequenced by immunoSEQ multiplex PCR, and TCRdb holds only the in-frame ones, with some missing. The DNA gave D and trimming, while V, J and clone size come from that table. The data show about 170,000 clones, with over 70% seen just once and less than 20% held by the top ten. This receptor was obtained from a woman in her 70s who had recovered from COVID-19. Sequenced sample: peripheral blood.

In DNA, the CDR3 is TGTGCCATCAGTGCCCCAGGGCGCCTATACCTCCCTGGGGCCAACGTCCTGACTTTC. Amino acids: CAISAPGRLYLPGANVLTF. The chain uses TRBV10-3 and TRBJ2-6; D possibly corresponds to TRBD1 (5 bases). This CDR3 is built from 19 residues. The germline V gene encodes CDR1 ENHRY and CDR2 SYGVKD. Trimming shortened V by 4 bases and J by 2 bases, and 21 bases separated the two germline ends.